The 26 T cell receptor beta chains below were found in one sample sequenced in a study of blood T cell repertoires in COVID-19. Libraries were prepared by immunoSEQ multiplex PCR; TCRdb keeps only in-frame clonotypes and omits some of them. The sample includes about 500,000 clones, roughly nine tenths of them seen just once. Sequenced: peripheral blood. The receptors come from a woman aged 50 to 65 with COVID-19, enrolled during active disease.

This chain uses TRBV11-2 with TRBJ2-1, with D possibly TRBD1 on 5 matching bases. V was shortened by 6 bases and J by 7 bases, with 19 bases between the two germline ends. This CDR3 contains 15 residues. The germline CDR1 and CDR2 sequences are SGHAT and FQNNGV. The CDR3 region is CASSPNPQGTNEQFF. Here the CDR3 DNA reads TGTGCCAGCAGTCCAAACCCCCAGGGAACAAATGAGCAGTTCTTC.

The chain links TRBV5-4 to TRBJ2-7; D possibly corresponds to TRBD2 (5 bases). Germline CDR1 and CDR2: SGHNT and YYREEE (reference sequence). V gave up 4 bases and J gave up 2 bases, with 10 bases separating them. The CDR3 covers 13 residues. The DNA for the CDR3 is TGTGCCAGCAGCGCGGACGGGACCTACGAGCAGTACTTC. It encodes CASSADGTYEQYF.

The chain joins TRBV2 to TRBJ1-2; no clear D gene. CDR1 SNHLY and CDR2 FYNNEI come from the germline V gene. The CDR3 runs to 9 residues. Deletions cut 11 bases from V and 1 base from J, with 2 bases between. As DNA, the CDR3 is TGTGCCCATAACTATGGCTACACCTTC. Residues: CAHNYGYTF. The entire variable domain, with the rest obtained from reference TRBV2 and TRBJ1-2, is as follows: EPEVTQTPSHQVTQMGQEVILRCVPISNHLYFYWYRQILGQKVEFLVSFYNNEISEKSEIFDDQFSVERPDGSNFTLKIRSTKLEDSAMYFCAHNYGYTFGSGTRLTVV.

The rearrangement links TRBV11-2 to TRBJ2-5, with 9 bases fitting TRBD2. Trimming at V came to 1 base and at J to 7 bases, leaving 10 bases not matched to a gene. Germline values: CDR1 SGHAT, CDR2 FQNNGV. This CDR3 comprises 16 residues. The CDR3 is CASSLGPSGALTTQYF. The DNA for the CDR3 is TGTGCCAGCAGCTTAGGTCCTAGCGGGGCCCTCACGACCCAGTACTTC. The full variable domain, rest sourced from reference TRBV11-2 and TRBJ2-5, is EAGVAQSPRYKIIEKRQSVAFWCNPISGHATLYWYQQILGQGPKLLIQFQNNGVVDDSQLPKDRFSAERLKGVDSTLKIQPAKLEDSAVYLCASSLGPSGALTTQYFGPGTRLLVL.

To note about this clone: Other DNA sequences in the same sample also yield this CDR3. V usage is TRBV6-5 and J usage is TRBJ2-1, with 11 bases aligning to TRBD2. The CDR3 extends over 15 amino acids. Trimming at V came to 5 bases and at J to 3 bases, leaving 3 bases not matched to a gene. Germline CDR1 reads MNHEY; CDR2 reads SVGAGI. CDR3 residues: CASSPGLAVYNEQFF. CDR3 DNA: TGTGCCAGCAGTCCGGGACTAGCGGTCTACAATGAGCAGTTCTTC.

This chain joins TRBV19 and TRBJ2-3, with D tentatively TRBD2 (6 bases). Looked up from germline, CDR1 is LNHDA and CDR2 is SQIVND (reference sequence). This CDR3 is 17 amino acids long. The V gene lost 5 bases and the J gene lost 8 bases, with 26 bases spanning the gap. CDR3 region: CASSAPSGTEGPGTQYF. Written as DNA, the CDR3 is TGTGCCAGTAGTGCCCCCTCCGGGACTGAAGGCCCCGGTACGCAGTATTTT.

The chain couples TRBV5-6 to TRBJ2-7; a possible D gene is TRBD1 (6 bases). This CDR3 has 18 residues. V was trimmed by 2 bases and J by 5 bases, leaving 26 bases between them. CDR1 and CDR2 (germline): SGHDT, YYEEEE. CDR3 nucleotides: TGTGCCAGCAGCTTCTTCTCTTTTATTGGACAGTCGGGCGACGAGCAGTACTTC. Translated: CASSFFSFIGQSGDEQYF. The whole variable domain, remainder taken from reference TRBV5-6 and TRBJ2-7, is DAGVTQSPTHLIKTRGQQVTLRCSPKSGHDTVSWYQQALGQGPQFIFQYYEEEERQRGNFPDRFSGHQFPNYSSELNVNALLLGDSALYLCASSFFSFIGQSGDEQYFGPGTRLTVT.

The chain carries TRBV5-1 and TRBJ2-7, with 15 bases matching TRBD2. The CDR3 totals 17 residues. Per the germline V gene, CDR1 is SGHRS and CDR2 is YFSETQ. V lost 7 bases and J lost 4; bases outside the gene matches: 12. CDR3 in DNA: TGCGCCAGCCCGACCGGGACTAGCGGGGGGTTTTCTTACGAGCAGTACTTC. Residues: CASPTGTSGGFSYEQYF.

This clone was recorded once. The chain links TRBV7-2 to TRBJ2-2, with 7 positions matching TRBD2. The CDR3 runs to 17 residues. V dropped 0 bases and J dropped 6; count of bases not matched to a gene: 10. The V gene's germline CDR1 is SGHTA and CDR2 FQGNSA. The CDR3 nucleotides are TGTGCCAGCAGCTTAGCGTCTATCGGGGGGAGGGCCGGGGAGCTGTTTTTT. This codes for CASSLASIGGRAGELFF.

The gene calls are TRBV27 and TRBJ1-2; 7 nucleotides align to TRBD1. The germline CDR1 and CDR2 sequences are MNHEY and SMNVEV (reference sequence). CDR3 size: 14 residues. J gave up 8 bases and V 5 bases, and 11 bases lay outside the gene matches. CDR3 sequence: CASSPYPDRDGYTF. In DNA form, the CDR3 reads TGTGCCAGCAGTCCTTACCCAGACAGGGACGGCTACACCTTC.

CDR3 bases: TGTGCCAGCAGTCCAGGGGGCTGGCTGAACACTGAAGCTTTCTTT. This sequence encodes CASSPGGWLNTEAFF. The genes are TRBV6-2 or TRBV6-3 and TRBJ1-1; TRBD1 matches at 8 bases. Germline V gene data show CDR1 as MNHEY and CDR2 as SVGEGT. The CDR3 contains 15 residues. The junction had 5 bases not matched to a gene; V was cut back by 5 bases and J by 0 bases.

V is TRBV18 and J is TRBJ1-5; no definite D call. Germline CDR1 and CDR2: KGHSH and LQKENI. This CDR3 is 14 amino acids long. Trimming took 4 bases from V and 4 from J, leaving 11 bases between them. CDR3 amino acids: CASSRGEGNQPQHF. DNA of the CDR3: TGTGCCAGCTCACGCGGGGAGGGAAATCAGCCCCAGCATTTT.

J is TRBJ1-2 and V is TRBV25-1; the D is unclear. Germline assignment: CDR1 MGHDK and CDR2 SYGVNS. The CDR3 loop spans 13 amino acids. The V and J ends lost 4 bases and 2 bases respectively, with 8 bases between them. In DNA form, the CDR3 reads TGTGCCAGCAGTGTGAACAGAAACTATGGCTACACCTTC. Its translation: CASSVNRNYGYTF.

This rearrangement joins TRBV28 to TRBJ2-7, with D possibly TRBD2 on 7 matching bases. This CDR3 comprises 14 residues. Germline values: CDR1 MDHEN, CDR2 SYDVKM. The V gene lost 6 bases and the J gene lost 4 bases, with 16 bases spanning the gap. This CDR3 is CASRGGADRYEQYF. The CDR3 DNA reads TGTGCCAGCAGGGGGGGGGCCGATCGTTACGAGCAGTACTTC.

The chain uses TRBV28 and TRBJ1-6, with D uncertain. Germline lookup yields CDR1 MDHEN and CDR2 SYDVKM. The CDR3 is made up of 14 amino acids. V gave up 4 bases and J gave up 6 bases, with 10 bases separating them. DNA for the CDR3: TGTGCCAGCAGTTCGATACTTACTAATTCACCCCTCCACTTT. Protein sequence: CASSSILTNSPLHF.

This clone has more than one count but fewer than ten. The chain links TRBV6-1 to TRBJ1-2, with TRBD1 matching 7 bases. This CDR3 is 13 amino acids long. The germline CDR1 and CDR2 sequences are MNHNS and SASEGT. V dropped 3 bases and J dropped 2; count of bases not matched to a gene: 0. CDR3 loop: CASSEGQNYGYTF. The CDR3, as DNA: TGTGCCAGCAGTGAGGGACAGAACTATGGCTACACCTTC.

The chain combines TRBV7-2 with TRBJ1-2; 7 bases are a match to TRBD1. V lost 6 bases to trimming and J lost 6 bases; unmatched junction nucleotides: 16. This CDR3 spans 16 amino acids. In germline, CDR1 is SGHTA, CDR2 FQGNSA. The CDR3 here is CASSFRQGPPRDGYTF. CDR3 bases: TGTGCCAGCAGTTTCCGACAGGGCCCCCCGAGGGATGGCTACACCTTC.

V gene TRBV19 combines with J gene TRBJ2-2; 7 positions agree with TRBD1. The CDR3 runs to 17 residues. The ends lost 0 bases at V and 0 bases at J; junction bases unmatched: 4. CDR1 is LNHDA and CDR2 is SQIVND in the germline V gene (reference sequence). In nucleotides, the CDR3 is TGTGCCAGTAGTATAGAGCCCCAGGGGGCGAACACCGGGGAGCTGTTTTTT. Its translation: CASSIEPQGANTGELFF.

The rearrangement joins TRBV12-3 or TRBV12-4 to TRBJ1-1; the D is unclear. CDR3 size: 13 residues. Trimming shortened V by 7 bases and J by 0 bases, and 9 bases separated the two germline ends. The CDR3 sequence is CASTLRMNTEAFF. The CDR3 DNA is TGTGCCAGCACCTTGCGGATGAACACTGAAGCTTTCTTT.

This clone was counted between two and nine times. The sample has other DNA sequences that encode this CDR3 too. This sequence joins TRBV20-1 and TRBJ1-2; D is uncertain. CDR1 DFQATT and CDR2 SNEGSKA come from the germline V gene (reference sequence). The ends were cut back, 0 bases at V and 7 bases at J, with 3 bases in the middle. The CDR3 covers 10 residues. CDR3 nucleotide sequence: TGCAGTGCTAGAGATCGTGGCTACACCTTC. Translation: CSARDRGYTF.

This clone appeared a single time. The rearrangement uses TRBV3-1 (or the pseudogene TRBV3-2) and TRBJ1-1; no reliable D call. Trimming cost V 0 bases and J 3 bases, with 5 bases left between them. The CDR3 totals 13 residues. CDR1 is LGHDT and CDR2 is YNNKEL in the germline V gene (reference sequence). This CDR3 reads CASSQDLDTEAFF. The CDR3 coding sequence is TGTGCCAGCAGCCAAGATCTAGACACTGAAGCTTTCTTT.

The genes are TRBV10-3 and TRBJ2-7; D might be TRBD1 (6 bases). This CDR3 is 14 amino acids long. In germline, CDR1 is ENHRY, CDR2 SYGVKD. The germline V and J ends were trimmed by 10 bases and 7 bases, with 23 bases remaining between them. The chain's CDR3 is CATFEQGPLREQYF. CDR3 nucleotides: TGTGCCACTTTCGAGCAGGGGCCGTTGAGAGAGCAGTACTTC.

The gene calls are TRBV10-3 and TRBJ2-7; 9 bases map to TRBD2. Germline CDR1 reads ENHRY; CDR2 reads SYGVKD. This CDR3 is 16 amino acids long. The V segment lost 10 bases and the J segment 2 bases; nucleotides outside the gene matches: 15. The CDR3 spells CATVSESGGSPYEQYF. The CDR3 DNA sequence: TGTGCCACCGTATCCGAAAGCGGGGGGAGCCCCTACGAGCAGTACTTC.

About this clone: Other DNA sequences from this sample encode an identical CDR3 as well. As DNA, the CDR3 is TGTGCCAGCAGCTTGGGACAGGGTAACTATGGCTACACCTTC. Amino acids: CASSLGQGNYGYTF. This sequence joins TRBV5-4 and TRBJ1-2; TRBD1 aligns across 7 bases. The V segment lost 0 bases and the J segment 1 base; nucleotides outside the gene matches: 0. The length of the CDR3 is 14 residues. Looked up from germline, CDR1 is SGHNT and CDR2 is YYREEE (reference sequence). The variable domain in full, completed from reference TRBV5-4 and TRBJ1-2, reads ETGVTQSPTHLIKTRGQQVTLRCSSQSGHNTVSWYQQALGQGPQFIFQYYREEENGRGNFPPRFSGLQFPNYSSELNVNALELDDSALYLCASSLGQGNYGYTFGSGTRLTVV.

CDR3 in DNA: TGTGCCAGCAGCTCTAGTAGGACAGGGGACACCGGGGAGCTGTTTTTT. This codes for CASSSSRTGDTGELFF. The chain is built from TRBV7-3 and TRBJ2-2, with 9 bases identical to TRBD1. CDR1 and CDR2 from the germline V gene are SGHTA and FQGTGA. Trimming cost V 4 bases and J 3 bases; bases outside gene matches: 6. There are 16 residues in the CDR3.

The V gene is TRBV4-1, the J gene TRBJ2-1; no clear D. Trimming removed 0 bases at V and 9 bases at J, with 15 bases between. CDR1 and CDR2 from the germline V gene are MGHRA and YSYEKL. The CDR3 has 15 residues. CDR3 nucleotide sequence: TGCGCCAGCAGCCAAGATGATTTCAGGCCTCGTGAGCAGTTCTTC. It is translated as CASSQDDFRPREQFF.